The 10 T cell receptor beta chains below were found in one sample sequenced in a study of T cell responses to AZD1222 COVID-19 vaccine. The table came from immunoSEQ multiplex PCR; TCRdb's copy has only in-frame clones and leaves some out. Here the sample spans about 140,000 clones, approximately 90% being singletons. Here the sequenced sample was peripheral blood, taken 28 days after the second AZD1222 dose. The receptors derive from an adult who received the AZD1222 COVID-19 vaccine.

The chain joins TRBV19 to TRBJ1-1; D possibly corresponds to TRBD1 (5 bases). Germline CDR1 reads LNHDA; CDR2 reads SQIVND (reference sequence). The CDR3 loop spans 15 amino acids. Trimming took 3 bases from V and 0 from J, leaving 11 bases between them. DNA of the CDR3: TGTGCCAGTAGTATGATAGGGGAAGTGAACACTGAAGCTTTCTTT. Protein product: CASSMIGEVNTEAFF.

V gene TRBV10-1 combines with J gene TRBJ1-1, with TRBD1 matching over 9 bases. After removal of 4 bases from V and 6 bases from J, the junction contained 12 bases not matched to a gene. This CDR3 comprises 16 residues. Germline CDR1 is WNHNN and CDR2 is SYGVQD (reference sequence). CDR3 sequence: CASSGDRAEDPAEAFF. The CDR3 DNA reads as TGCGCCAGCAGTGGGGACAGGGCAGAGGACCCCGCTGAAGCTTTCTTT.

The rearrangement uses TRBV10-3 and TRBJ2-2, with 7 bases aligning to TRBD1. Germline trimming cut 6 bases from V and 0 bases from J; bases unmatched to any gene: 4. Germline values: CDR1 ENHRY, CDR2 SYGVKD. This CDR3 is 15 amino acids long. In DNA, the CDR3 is TGTGCCATCAGGTTAGGGACAGCGAACACCGGGGAGCTGTTTTTT. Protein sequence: CAIRLGTANTGELFF.

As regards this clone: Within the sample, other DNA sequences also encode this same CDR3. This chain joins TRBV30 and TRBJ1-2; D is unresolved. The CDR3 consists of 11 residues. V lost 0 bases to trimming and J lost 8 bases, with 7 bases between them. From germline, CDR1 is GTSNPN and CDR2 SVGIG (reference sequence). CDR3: CAWSVLGGYTF. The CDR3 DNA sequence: TGTGCCTGGAGTGTATTGGGAGGCTACACCTTC.

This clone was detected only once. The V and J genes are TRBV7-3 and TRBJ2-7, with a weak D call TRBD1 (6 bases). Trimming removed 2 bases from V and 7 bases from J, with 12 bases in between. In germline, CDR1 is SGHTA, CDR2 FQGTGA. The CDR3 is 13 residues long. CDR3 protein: CASSLREGGEQYF. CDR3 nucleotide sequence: TGTGCCAGCAGCTTACGGGAAGGGGGAGAGCAGTACTTC. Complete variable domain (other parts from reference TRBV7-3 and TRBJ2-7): GAGVSQTPSNKVTEKGKYVELRCDPISGHTALYWYRQSLGQGPEFLIYFQGTGAADDSGLPNDRFFAVRPEGSVSTLKIQRTERGDSAVYLCASSLREGGEQYFGPGTRLTVT.

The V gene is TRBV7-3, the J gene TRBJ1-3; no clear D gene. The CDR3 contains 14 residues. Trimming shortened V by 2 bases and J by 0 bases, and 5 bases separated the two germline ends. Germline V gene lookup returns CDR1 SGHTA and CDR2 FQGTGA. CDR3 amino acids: CASSLSSSGNTIYF. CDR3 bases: TGTGCCAGCAGCTTATCGTCCTCTGGAAACACCATATATTTT.

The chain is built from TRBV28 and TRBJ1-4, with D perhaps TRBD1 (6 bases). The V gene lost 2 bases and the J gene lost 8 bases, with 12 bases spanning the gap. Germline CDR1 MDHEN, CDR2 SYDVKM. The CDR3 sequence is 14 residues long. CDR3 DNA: TGTGCCAGCAGTTTAGGACACACAGGGGAAAAACTGTTTTTT. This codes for CASSLGHTGEKLFF.

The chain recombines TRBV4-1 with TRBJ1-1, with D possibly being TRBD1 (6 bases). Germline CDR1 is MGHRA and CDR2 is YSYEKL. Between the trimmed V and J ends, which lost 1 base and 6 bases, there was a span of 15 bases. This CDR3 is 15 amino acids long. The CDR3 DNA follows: TGCGCCAGCAGCCAAGGTTGGGGGGCCTGGGCTGAAGCTTTCTTT. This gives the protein CASSQGWGAWAEAFF.

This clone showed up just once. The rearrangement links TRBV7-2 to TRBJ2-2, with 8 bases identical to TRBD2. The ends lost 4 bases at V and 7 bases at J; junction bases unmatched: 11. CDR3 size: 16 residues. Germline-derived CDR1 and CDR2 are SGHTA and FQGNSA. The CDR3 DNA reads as TGTGCCAGCAGCTATGGTACGGGAGGGCCAATCGGGGAGCTGTTTTTT. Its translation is CASSYGTGGPIGELFF.

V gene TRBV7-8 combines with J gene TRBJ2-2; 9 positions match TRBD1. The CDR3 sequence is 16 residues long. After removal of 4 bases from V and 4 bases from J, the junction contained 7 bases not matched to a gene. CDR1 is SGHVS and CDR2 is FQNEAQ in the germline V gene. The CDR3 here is CASSSGQGKGTGELFF. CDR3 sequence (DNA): TGTGCCAGCAGCTCCGGACAGGGGAAGGGCACCGGGGAGCTGTTTTTT.